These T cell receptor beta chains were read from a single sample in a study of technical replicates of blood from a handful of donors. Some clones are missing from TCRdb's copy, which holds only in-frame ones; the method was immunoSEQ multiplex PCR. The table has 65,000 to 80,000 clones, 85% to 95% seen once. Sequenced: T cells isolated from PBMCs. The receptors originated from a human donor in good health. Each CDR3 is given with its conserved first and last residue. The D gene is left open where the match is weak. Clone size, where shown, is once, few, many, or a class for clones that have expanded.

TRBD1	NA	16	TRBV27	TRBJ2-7	CASSSGRGQGPYEQYF	TGTGCCAGCAGTTCGGGGAGGGGACAGGGCCCCTACGAGCAGTACTTC
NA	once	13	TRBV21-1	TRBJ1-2	CASSKVQGWGYTF	TGTGCCAGCAGCAAAGTCCAGGGCTGGGGCTACACCTTC
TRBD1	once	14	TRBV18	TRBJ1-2	CASSAGTGDGGYTF	TGTGCCAGCTCCGCCGGGACAGGGGATGGTGGCTACACCTTC
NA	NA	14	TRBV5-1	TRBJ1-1	CASSLAGGNTEAFF	TGCGCCAGCAGCTTGGCCGGAGGGAACACTGAAGCTTTCTTT
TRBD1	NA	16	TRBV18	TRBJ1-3	CASSPPGQGKGNTIYF	TGTGCCAGCTCACCACCCGGACAGGGCAAGGGAAACACCATATATTTT
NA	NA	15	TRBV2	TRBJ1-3	CASSVSGVYGNTIYF	TGTGCCAGCAGTGTGTCCGGGGTTTATGGAAACACCATATATTTT
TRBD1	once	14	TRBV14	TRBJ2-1	CASSQTGGVNEQFF	TGTGCCAGCAGCCAAACAGGGGGCGTAAATGAGCAGTTCTTC
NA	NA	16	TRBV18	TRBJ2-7	CASSPPGGGGLNEQYF	TGTGCCAGCTCACCCCCCGGCGGAGGGGGCTTGAACGAGCAGTACTTC
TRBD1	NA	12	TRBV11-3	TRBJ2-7	CASSRQGHEQYF	TGTGCCAGCAGTCGACAGGGCCACGAGCAGTACTTC
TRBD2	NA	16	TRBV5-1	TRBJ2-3	CASSPSLAGGTDTQYF	TGCGCCAGCAGCCCTTCACTAGCGGGAGGGACAGATACGCAGTATTTT
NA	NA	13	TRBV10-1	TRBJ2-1	CASGSGPYNEQFF	TGCGCCAGCGGTAGCGGCCCCTACAATGAGCAGTTCTTC
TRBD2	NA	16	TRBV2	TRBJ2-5	CASSELGGRLAETQYF	TGTGCCAGCAGTGAACTTGGCGGGAGGCTTGCAGAGACCCAGTACTTC
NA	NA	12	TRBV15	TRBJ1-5	CATSSPNQPQHF	TGTGCCACCAGCAGCCCGAATCAGCCCCAGCATTTT
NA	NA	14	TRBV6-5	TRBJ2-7	CASSRYGGSYEQYF	TGTGCCAGCAGTCGGTACGGAGGCTCCTACGAGCAGTACTTC
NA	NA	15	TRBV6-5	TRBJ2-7	CASRRGLYSSYEQYF	TGTGCCAGCAGGCGAGGACTCTACAGCTCCTACGAGCAGTACTTC
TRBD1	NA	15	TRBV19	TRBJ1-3	CASSIRATGVNTIYF	TGTGCCAGTAGTATTAGGGCGACAGGGGTAAACACCATATATTTT
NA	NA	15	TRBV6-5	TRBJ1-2	CASSYYNSGGSGYTF	TGTGCCAGCAGTTATTATAATTCTGGAGGATCTGGCTACACCTTC
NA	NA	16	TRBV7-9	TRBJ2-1	CASSLGNRAIYNEQFF	TGTGCCAGCAGCTTAGGGAACAGGGCTATCTACAATGAGCAGTTCTTC
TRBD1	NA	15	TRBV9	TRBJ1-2	CASSALTGFSYGYTF	TGTGCCAGCAGCGCCCTGACAGGGTTCAGCTATGGCTACACCTTC
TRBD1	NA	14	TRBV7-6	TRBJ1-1	CASSQGQGNTEAFF	TGTGCCAGCAGCCAGGGACAGGGGAACACTGAAGCTTTCTTT
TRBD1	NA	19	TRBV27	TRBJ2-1	CASSLSGIRDRGLYNEQFF	TGTGCCAGCAGTTTATCGGGGATTCGAGACAGGGGGCTCTACAATGAGCAGTTCTTC
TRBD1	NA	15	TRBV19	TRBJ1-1	CASSVTGGMNTEAFF	TGTGCCAGTAGTGTTACAGGGGGTATGAACACTGAAGCTTTCTTT
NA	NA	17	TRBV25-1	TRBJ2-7	CASSESAWAYPIGEQYF	TGTGCCAGCAGTGAATCTGCCTGGGCGTACCCTATCGGCGAGCAGTACTTC
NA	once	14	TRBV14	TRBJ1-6	CASSWAAGNSPLHF	TGTGCCAGCAGCTGGGCGGCGGGAAATTCACCCCTCCACTTT
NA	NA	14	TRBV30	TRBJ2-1	CAWSSGRASNEQFF	TGTGCCTGGAGTTCCGGGAGAGCTAGCAATGAGCAGTTCTTC
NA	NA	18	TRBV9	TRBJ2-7	CASSLSEGDTRGAYEQYF	TGTGCCAGCAGCCTCTCAGAGGGGGACACCCGGGGAGCCTACGAGCAGTACTTC
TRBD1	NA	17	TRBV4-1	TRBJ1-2	CASSQPLDRAANYGYTF	TGCGCCAGCAGCCAACCCCTGGACAGGGCAGCTAACTATGGCTACACCTTC
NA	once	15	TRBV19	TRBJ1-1	CASTILGRGNTEAFF	TGTGCCAGTACCATCTTAGGCAGGGGGAACACTGAAGCTTTCTTT
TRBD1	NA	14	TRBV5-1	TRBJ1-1	CASSSRQGESGAFF	TGCGCCAGCAGCAGCAGACAGGGGGAATCAGGAGCTTTCTTT
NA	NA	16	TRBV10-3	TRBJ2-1	CAISEPRTLTYNEQFF	TGTGCCATCAGTGAGCCTCGGACTCTAACCTACAATGAGCAGTTCTTC
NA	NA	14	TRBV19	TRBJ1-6	CASSIVRTGSPLHF	TGTGCCAGTAGTATAGTTCGTACAGGGTCACCCCTCCACTTT
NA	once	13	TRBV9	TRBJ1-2	CASSVAQGRGYTF	TGTGCCAGCAGCGTAGCTCAGGGTCGTGGCTACACCTTC
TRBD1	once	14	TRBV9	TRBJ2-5	CASSVQGAGETQYF	TGTGCCAGCAGCGTACAGGGGGCTGGAGAGACCCAGTACTTC
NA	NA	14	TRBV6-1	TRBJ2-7	CASSGTAPSYEQYF	TGTGCCAGCAGTGGGACAGCCCCATCCTACGAGCAGTACTTC
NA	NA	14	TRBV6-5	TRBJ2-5	CASRRDWGEETQYF	TGTGCCAGCAGACGGGACTGGGGAGAAGAGACCCAGTACTTC
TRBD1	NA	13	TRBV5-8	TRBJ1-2	CASSRDRSYGYTF	TGTGCCAGCAGCAGGGACAGGTCGTATGGCTACACCTTC
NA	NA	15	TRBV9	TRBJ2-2	CASSVRGINTGELFF	TGTGCCAGCAGCGTACGGGGGATAAACACCGGGGAGCTGTTTTTT
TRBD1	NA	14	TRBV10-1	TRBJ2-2	CASRPDRGTGELFF	TGCGCCAGCAGACCCGACAGGGGAACCGGGGAGCTGTTTTTT
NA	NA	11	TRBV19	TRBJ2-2	CASSETGELFF	TGTGCCAGTAGCGAGACCGGGGAGCTGTTTTTT
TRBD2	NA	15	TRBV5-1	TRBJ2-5	CASSASGGLVETQYF	TGCGCCAGCAGCGCTAGCGGGGGGTTAGTCGAGACCCAGTACTTC
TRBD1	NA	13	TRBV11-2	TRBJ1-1	CASSEDRDTEAFF	TGTGCCAGCAGCGAGGACAGGGATACTGAAGCTTTCTTT
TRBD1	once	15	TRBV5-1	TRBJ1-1	CASSPRGGTGYHYLF	TGCGCCAGCAGCCCCCGGGGAGGGACAGGGTATCATTATCTCTTT
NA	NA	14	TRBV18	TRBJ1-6	CASTRAQINSPLHF	TGTGCCAGCACCCGAGCGCAGATTAATTCACCCCTCCACTTT
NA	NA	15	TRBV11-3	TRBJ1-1	CASSPGGLPSTEAFF	TGTGCCAGCAGCCCCGGGGGGTTACCTAGCACTGAAGCTTTCTTT
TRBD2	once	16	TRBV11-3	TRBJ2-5	CASSLGLAGDSETQYF	TGTGCCAGCAGCTTAGGACTAGCGGGAGACTCTGAGACCCAGTACTTC
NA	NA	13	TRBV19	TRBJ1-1	CASRQGRVTEAFF	TGTGCCAGTAGACAGGGACGGGTCACTGAAGCTTTCTTT
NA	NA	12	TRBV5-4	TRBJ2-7	CASSFDSYEQYF	TGTGCCAGCAGCTTTGACAGCTACGAGCAGTACTTC
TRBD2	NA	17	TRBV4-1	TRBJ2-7	CASSQGRGAGGQGEQYF	TGCGCCAGCAGCCAAGGTCGCGGGGCGGGAGGGCAGGGCGAGCAGTACTTC
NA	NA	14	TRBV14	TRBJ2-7	CASSQVGRSYEQYF	TGTGCCAGCAGCCAAGTAGGGAGAAGCTACGAGCAGTACTTC
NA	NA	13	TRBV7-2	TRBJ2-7	CASSSIRVGEQYF	TGTGCCAGCAGCTCAATCCGGGTGGGCGAGCAGTACTTC
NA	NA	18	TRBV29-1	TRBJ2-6	CSARVGLLSGSGANVLTF	TGCAGCGCACGCGTGGGACTCCTTAGCGGCTCTGGGGCCAACGTCCTGACTTTC
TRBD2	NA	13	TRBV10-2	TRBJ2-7	CATFASGNYEQYF	TGCGCCACCTTTGCTAGCGGAAACTACGAGCAGTACTTC
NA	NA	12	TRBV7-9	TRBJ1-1	CASSLTGTEAFF	TGTGCCAGCAGCTTAACAGGGACTGAAGCTTTCTTT
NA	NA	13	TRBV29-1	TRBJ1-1	CSVEGRMNTEAFF	TGCAGCGTTGAGGGGCGGATGAACACTGAAGCTTTCTTT
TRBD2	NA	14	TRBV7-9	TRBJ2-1	CASIGTSGDNEQFF	TGTGCCAGCATCGGGACTAGCGGGGACAATGAGCAGTTCTTC